This T cell receptor beta chain comes out of a study of cytomegalovirus exposure and HLA in healthy donors. Overall study context: HLA-typed donors were the source of approximately 80 million unique TCRs held in an early data release.

PCR was performed using 60 Vbeta and 13 Jbeta primers. As handled by the study authors: It was a later analysis that counted 79 million or so unique TCR beta chains, of which 9.5 million to 14 million were shared. Profiled with immunoSEQ multiplex PCR; TCRdb holds only in-frame clones, not every one. That table supplies the V and J calls and clone size; D and trimming were determined from the DNA. The sample has about 82,000 clones, roughly 72% seen once. The CDR3 sequence is 15 residues long. V lost 4 bases to trimming and J lost 4 bases, with 15 bases between them. Germline V gene lookup returns CDR1 MNHNS and CDR2 SASEGT.

Source material: PBMCs. The TCR sequence derives from a woman in her forties or fifties in good health and CMV-seropositive. This rearrangement joins TRBV6-1 to TRBJ2-3; D possibly corresponds to TRBD2 (6 bases). The CDR3 region is CASSGGDLGADTQYF. The CDR3 nucleotides are TGTGCCAGCAGTGGGGGGGATCTCGGGGCAGATACGCAGTATTTT.